This T cell receptor beta chain was sequenced for a study of T-cell memory formation after mild COVID-19. Amplification by 5'RACE using constant-segment primers produced TCR alpha and TCR beta cDNA libraries that carried sample barcodes and UMIs. TCRdb redid the calling of the 5' RACE reads with MiXCR, one entry per CDR3 protein. The sample has roughly 600,000 distinct CDR3 sequences, 18% seen once. Germline V lookup: CDR1 SGDLS, CDR2 YYNGEE. With 3 bases clipped from V and 4 bases from J, the junction kept 4 bases outside the gene matches. The CDR3 spans 14 residues. This clonotype was detected only a few times. Antigen: not known. Study-wide results and limits: Among contracting clones, CD4+ were mainly CM/EM and CD8+ enriched in EMRA.

The gene calls are TRBV9 and TRBJ1-2; 9 bases are shared with TRBD1. This clonotype was sampled from an adult woman who had mild COVID-19 (a few samples of this study predate the infection). Cell type and time point are not known. Sequencing was performed on PBMCs or a T cell subset sorted from them (not recorded which). The CDR3 sequence is CASSDLQGAYGYTF. CDR3 in DNA: TGTGCCAGCAGCGATCTACAGGGGGCCTATGGCTACACCTTC.